One sample yielded the 29 T cell receptor beta chains listed below, sequenced in a study of human T cells and chemical hapten exposure. Time point noted: patch test 2, 6 weeks after DPC sensitization. Treatment of the sample: therapeutic diphenylcyclopropenone sensitization with weekly scalp DPC. TCRdb analysed the RACE reads with MiXCR anew, one entry per CDR3 protein. There are some 100,000 distinct CDR3 sequences in the sample; 9% to 9.5% occur only once, and approximately 2.8% lies in the top ten. Sequences were derived from whole blood, sampled in connection with sensitization to the hapten diphenylcyclopropenone (DPC). The receptors come from a woman aged 35 to 49 with alopecia areata. Some clones in this sample may be carry-over from other donors' samples.

The gene calls are TRBV9 and TRBJ2-7, with a possible D match to TRBD1 (5 bases). The CDR3 contains 15 residues. Germline V gene lookup returns CDR1 SGDLS and CDR2 YYNGEE. V shed 4 bases and J shed 1 base, with 15 bases lying between them. The CDR3 nucleotides read TGTGCCAGCAGCTCAGGCCAGGGAACTTCCTACGAGCAGTACTTC. Translated, it gives CASSSGQGTSYEQYF.

In its sample, this clonotype was seen once. This may be a read error: a much more frequent sequence differs by one nucleotide. V gene TRBV7-9 combines with J gene TRBJ1-2, with no clear D. V lost 2 bases and J lost 6, with 10 bases in between. The germline V gene has CDR1 SEHNR and CDR2 FQNEAQ (reference sequence). This CDR3 is 13 amino acids long. This chain's CDR3 is CASSLRRQNGYTF. For the CDR3, the DNA is TGTGCCAGCAGCTTAAGACGGCAAAATGGCTACACCTTC.

This clonotype was counted only a few times. This sequence joins TRBV7-2 and TRBJ2-7; TRBD2 aligns across 7 bases. Germline lookup yields CDR1 SGHTA and CDR2 FQGNSA. J lost 4 bases, V lost 5 bases, and 11 bases had no gene match. The CDR3 runs to 15 residues. DNA for the CDR3: TGTGCCAGCAGCCTCACGGCGGGGGAAGTTTACGAGCAGTACTTC. Residues: CASSLTAGEVYEQYF.

This clonotype has a count of ten or more. The rearrangement uses TRBV28 and TRBJ1-1; no clear D gene. The CDR3 extends over 15 amino acids. Per the germline V gene, CDR1 is MDHEN and CDR2 is SYDVKM. Trimming took off 4 bases at V and 1 base at J, with 13 bases between the two ends. The CDR3, as DNA: TGTGCCAGCAGTTGGCGCCCCGGATGGAACACTGAAGCTTTCTTT. Translated: CASSWRPGWNTEAFF.

In its sample, this clonotype was seen many times. This chain links TRBV7-2 with TRBJ1-5; a possible D gene is TRBD1 (5 bases). Per germline, CDR1 SGHTA and CDR2 FQGNSA. Between the trimmed V and J ends, which lost 8 bases and 0 bases, there was a span of 23 bases. The CDR3 totals 18 residues. The CDR3 DNA follows: TGTGCCAGCGATGAGGGGCTCTATATGTCGGGTAGCAATCAGCCCCAGCATTTT. Protein product: CASDEGLYMSGSNQPQHF.

This clonotype has just a few counts. The chain combines TRBV7-9 with TRBJ2-2, with D possibly being TRBD2 (5 bases). The length of the CDR3 is 16 residues. Germline CDR1 reads SEHNR; CDR2 reads FQNEAQ (reference sequence). V was clipped by 4 bases and J by 0 bases, with 12 bases between them. In nucleotides, the CDR3 is TGTGCCAGCAGCTCCCGGACGGGGACGAACACCGGGGAGCTGTTTTTT. The encoded protein is CASSSRTGTNTGELFF.

The chain combines TRBV9 with TRBJ2-1; D is perhaps TRBD1 (5 bases). CDR3 length: 15 residues. The germline gives CDR1 SGDLS, CDR2 YYNGEE. The V gene lost 6 bases and the J gene lost 7 bases, with 20 bases spanning the gap. CDR3 nucleotides: TGTGCCAGCACCCCAGTCCCCCAGGGTGGGAATGAGCAGTTCTTC. Encoded protein: CASTPVPQGGNEQFF. The full variable domain, in which reference TRBV9 and TRBJ2-1 provide the parts outside the CDR3, is DSGVTQTPKHLITATGQRVTLRCSPRSGDLSVYWYQQSLDQGLQFLIQYYNGEERAKGNILERFSAQQFPDLHSELNLSSLELGDSALYFCASTPVPQGGNEQFFGPGTRLTVL.

The table lists this clonotype with a few counts. The chain carries TRBV7-8 and TRBJ2-7; perhaps D is TRBD1 or TRBD2 (6 bases each). The CDR3 is made up of 19 amino acids. Trimming removed 5 bases at V and 1 base at J, with 27 bases between. Germline lookup yields CDR1 SGHVS and CDR2 FQNEAQ. CDR3 region: CASSKTLRGAGDRSYEQYF. The CDR3 bases are TGTGCCAGCAGCAAAACCCTTAGGGGGGCCGGAGACCGTTCCTACGAGCAGTACTTC.

V gene TRBV13 combines with J gene TRBJ1-4; D is possibly TRBD1 (5 bases). The germline V gene has CDR1 PRHDT and CDR2 FYEKMQ (reference sequence). The CDR3 is made up of 16 amino acids. The V gene lost 3 bases and the J gene lost 7 bases, with 18 bases spanning the gap. The CDR3 loop reads CASSFQGDGFSEKLFF. CDR3 bases: TGTGCCAGCAGCTTCCAGGGTGATGGGTTTTCTGAAAAACTGTTTTTT.

Many counts were recorded for this clonotype. The chain combines TRBV6-2 or TRBV6-3 with TRBJ1-5; TRBD1 matches 8 bases. The junction had 5 bases not matched to a gene; V was cut back by 7 bases and J by 6 bases. Germline V gene sequence: CDR1 MNHEY, CDR2 SVGEGT. This CDR3 has 13 amino acids. The CDR3 sequence: CASNGQGGQPQHF. CDR3 bases: TGTGCCAGCAATGGACAGGGAGGTCAGCCCCAGCATTTT.

The genes are TRBV28 and TRBJ2-7; D is unclear. The CDR3 has 14 residues. V lost 2 bases, J lost 1 base, and 9 bases lay in between. Germline V gene sequence: CDR1 MDHEN, CDR2 SYDVKM. The CDR3: CASSLSPRSYEQYF. The CDR3 region has the DNA TGTGCCAGCAGTTTAAGCCCCAGGTCCTACGAGCAGTACTTC.

This clonotype occurred many times. The chain joins TRBV29-1 to TRBJ1-2; D is uncertain. This CDR3 is 12 amino acids long. Trimming shortened V by 7 bases and J by 3 bases, and 12 bases separated the two germline ends. The germline gives CDR1 SQVTM, CDR2 ANQGSEA. The CDR3 region is CSGRAPDYGYTF. The CDR3 bases are TGCAGCGGGAGGGCACCGGACTATGGCTACACCTTC.

This chain uses TRBV10-3 with TRBJ2-3; tentatively, D is TRBD2 (5 bases). Germline V gives CDR1 ENHRY, CDR2 SYGVKD. CDR3 length: 16 amino acids. Trimming stripped 5 bases from V and 1 base from J, with 16 bases between. CDR3 region: CAISPERGRGTDTQYF. CDR3 DNA sequence: TGTGCCATCAGTCCCGAACGGGGTAGGGGCACAGATACGCAGTATTTT.

This clonotype has at least ten counts. CDR3 coding DNA: TGTGCCAGCAGCCTCGGCGGTCAGCCCCAGCATTTT. Amino acids: CASSLGGQPQHF. V and J are TRBV11-2 and TRBJ1-5, with unresolved D. The germline V gene has CDR1 SGHAT and CDR2 FQNNGV. The CDR3 is made up of 12 amino acids. Trimming removed 5 bases from V and 6 bases from J, with 8 bases in between.

The chain links TRBV11-2 to TRBJ2-7; 9 bases map to TRBD1. V trimming: 3 bases; J trimming: 5 bases; junction bases outside the gene matches: 5. This CDR3 is 14 amino acids long. Germline assignment: CDR1 SGHAT and CDR2 FQNNGV. The CDR3 coding sequence is TGTGCCAGCAGCTTCCCGGGACAGGGTCACGAGCAGTACTTC. This translates into CASSFPGQGHEQYF.

In this sample, this clonotype turned up many times. This chain uses TRBV12-3 or TRBV12-4 with TRBJ2-7; a weak D match, TRBD1 (6 bases). V was shortened by 4 bases and J by 4 bases, with 14 bases between the two germline ends. This CDR3 is built from 14 residues. The CDR3 is CASSSDRLVYEQYF. DNA of the CDR3: TGTGCCAGCAGTTCCGACAGGTTGGTGTACGAGCAGTACTTC.

This clonotype occurred a few times. The chain uses TRBV7-2 and TRBJ2-7; either TRBD1 or TRBD2 may supply D (6 bases each). The CDR3 loop spans 15 amino acids. CDR1 is SGHTA and CDR2 is FQGNSA in the germline V gene. The V and J ends lost 5 bases and 4 bases respectively, with 18 bases between them. The CDR3 region has the DNA TGTGCCAGCAGCCGCTACAGGGAGGACACGTACGAGCAGTACTTC. Residues: CASSRYREDTYEQYF.

This clonotype has a handful of counts. The chain recombines TRBV5-1 with TRBJ1-5; D not resolved. CDR3 size: 14 residues. The germline CDR1 and CDR2 sequences are SGHRS and YFSETQ. Trimming stripped 4 bases from V and 7 bases from J, with 15 bases between. CDR3 loop: CASSPSAGGQPQHF. CDR3 bases: TGCGCCAGCAGCCCGTCGGCCGGCGGCCAGCCCCAGCATTTT.

The CDR3 protein is CSASTQFTEAFF. The CDR3 DNA sequence: TGCAGCGCCTCAACCCAATTCACTGAAGCTTTCTTT. V and J are TRBV29-1 and TRBJ1-1, with no clear D. The germline V gene encodes CDR1 SQVTM and CDR2 ANQGSEA. The CDR3 has 12 residues. Trimming stripped 7 bases from V and 4 bases from J, with 13 bases between.

This rearrangement joins TRBV20-1 to TRBJ1-5; 7 bases map to TRBD1. Trimming cost V 6 bases and J 3 bases; bases outside gene matches: 17. CDR1 and CDR2 from the germline V gene are DFQATT and SNEGSKA (reference sequence). The CDR3 spans 17 residues. CDR3 protein: CSAAGTEKRVHNQPQHF. The CDR3 nucleotides are TGCAGTGCCGCAGGGACAGAAAAGAGGGTTCACAATCAGCCCCAGCATTTT.

This clonotype was counted at least ten times. The chain combines TRBV7-2 with TRBJ2-3; D unresolved. This CDR3 contains 14 residues. Germline V gives CDR1 SGHTA, CDR2 FQGNSA. V gave up 7 bases and J gave up 2 bases, with 13 bases separating them. The CDR3 DNA is TGTGCCAGCACCGTATTTCCCCTCACAGATACGCAGTATTTT. Translating it yields CASTVFPLTDTQYF.

Turning to this clonotype: This clone may be a read error of a much larger clone one base away. V is TRBV6-2 or TRBV6-3 and J is TRBJ2-5; no firm D call. V was cut by 6 bases and J by 3 bases, with 8 bases left in between. The V gene's germline CDR1 is MNHEY and CDR2 SVGEGT. The CDR3 is made up of 12 amino acids. The CDR3: CASSMAEETQYF. CDR3 nucleotide sequence: TGTGCCAGCAGCATGGCGGAAGAGACCCAGTACTTC.

In its sample, this clonotype was seen a few times. The chain joins TRBV29-1 to TRBJ2-1, with 10 bases aligning to TRBD1. The germline CDR1 and CDR2 sequences are SQVTM and ANQGSEA. Trimming removed 6 bases from V and 0 bases from J; junction bases left unmatched: 8. This CDR3 has 16 residues. The DNA for the CDR3 is TGCAGCGTCATTCAAAGGACAGGGGGCTCCTACAATGAGCAGTTCTTC. Translation gives CSVIQRTGGSYNEQFF.

In its sample, this clonotype was seen many times. The chain has TRBV5-1 and TRBJ2-5; the match to TRBD1 covers 7 bases. V lost 4 bases, J lost 5 bases, and 14 bases stayed unmatched. Germline-derived CDR1 and CDR2 are SGHRS and YFSETQ. The CDR3 spans 16 residues. This CDR3 reads CASSTNPGGIDETQYF. Here the CDR3 DNA reads TGCGCCAGCAGCACAAACCCAGGGGGAATCGATGAGACCCAGTACTTC.

Ten or more counts support this clonotype. V usage is TRBV11-2 and J usage is TRBJ2-1; 7 bases line up with TRBD1. Germline V gene sequence: CDR1 SGHAT, CDR2 FQNNGV. The CDR3 is 16 residues long. With 6 bases clipped from V and 0 bases from J, the junction kept 8 bases outside the gene matches. CDR3 amino acids: CASRSNRGSSYNEQFF. The DNA for the CDR3 is TGTGCCAGCAGATCAAACAGGGGAAGCTCCTACAATGAGCAGTTCTTC.

This clonotype was recorded at least ten times. The chain combines TRBV3-1 with TRBJ2-7; D unclear. The CDR3 has 11 amino acids. Germline loops: CDR1 LGHDT, CDR2 YNNKEL (reference sequence). The ends were cut back, 1 base at V and 4 bases at J, with 2 bases in the middle. The CDR3 nucleotides are TGTGCCAGCAGCCAAGGGTACGAGCAGTACTTC. This translates into CASSQGYEQYF.

The chain links TRBV19 to TRBJ1-2, with D uncertain. CDR1 is LNHDA and CDR2 is SQIVND in the germline V gene (reference sequence). The ends were cut back, 8 bases at V and 3 bases at J, with 7 bases in the middle. The CDR3 has 11 residues. CDR3 coding DNA: TGTGCCAGTCAGACCTACTATGGCTACACCTTC. Translation: CASQTYYGYTF. The variable domain in full, with the rest retrieved from reference TRBV19 and TRBJ1-2, is DGGITQSPKYLFRKEGQNVTLSCEQNLNHDAMYWYRQDPGQGLRLIYYSQIVNDFQKGDIAEGYSVSREKKESFPLTVTSAQKNPTAFYLCASQTYYGYTFGSGTRLTVV.

This clonotype was counted a few times. The V and J genes are TRBV7-9 and TRBJ1-1; D ambiguous. CDR3 length equals 14 residues. Germline V gene sequence: CDR1 SEHNR, CDR2 FQNEAQ (reference sequence). V was trimmed by 4 bases and J by 5 bases, leaving 14 bases between them. The CDR3 bases are TGTGCCAGCAGCTCTCCCGTGAGGGTAACTGAAGCTTTCTTT. Amino acid sequence: CASSSPVRVTEAFF.

The chain carries TRBV7-6 and TRBJ2-2; D call uncertain. CDR1 is SGHVS, CDR2 FNYEAQ, per germline. There are 14 residues in the CDR3. V dropped 1 base and J dropped 6 bases, with 9 bases sitting between them. The CDR3, as DNA: TGTGCCAGCAGCTTAGTGCTATTTCCCGGGGAGCTGTTTTTT. Protein sequence: CASSLVLFPGELFF.